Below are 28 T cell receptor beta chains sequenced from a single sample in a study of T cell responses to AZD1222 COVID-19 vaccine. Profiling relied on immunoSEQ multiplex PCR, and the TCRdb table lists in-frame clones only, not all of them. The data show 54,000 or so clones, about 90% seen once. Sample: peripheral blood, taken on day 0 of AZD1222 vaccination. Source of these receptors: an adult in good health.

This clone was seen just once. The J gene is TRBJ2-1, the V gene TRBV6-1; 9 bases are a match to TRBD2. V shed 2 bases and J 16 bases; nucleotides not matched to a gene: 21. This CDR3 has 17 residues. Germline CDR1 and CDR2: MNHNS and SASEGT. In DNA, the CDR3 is TGTGCCAGCAGTGAACGCGGCAGGGCCCGAACGCGGGAGGGTGGATTCTTC. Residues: CASSERGRARTREGGFF.

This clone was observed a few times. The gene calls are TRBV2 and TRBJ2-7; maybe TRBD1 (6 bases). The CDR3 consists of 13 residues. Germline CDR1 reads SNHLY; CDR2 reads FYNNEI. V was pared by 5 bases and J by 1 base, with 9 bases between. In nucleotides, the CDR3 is TGTGCCAGCAGTACGCAGGGGTCCTACGAGCAGTACTTC. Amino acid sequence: CASSTQGSYEQYF.

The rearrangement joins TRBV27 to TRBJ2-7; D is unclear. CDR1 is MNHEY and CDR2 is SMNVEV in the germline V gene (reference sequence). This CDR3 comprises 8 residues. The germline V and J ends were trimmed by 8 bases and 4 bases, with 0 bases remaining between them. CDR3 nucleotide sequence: TGTGCCAGCTACGAGCAGTACTTC. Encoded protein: CASYEQYF.

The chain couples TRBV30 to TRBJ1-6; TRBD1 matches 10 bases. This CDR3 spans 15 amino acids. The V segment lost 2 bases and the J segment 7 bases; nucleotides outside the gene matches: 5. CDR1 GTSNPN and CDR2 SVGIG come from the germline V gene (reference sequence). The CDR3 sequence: CAWSPGTGVNSPLHF. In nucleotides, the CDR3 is TGTGCCTGGAGTCCCGGGACAGGGGTGAATTCACCCCTCCACTTT.

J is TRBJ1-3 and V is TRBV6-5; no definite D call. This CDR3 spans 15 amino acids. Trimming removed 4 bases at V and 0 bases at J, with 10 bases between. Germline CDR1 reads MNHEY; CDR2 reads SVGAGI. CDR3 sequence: CASSSGRSSGNTIYF. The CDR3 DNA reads TGTGCCAGCAGTTCCGGACGGAGCTCTGGAAACACCATATATTTT.

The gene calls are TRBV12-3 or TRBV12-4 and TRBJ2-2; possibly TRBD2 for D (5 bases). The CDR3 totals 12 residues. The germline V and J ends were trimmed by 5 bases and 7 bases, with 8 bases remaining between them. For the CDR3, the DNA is TGTGCCAGCAGTGCCGGGGACGGGGAGCTGTTTTTT. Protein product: CASSAGDGELFF.

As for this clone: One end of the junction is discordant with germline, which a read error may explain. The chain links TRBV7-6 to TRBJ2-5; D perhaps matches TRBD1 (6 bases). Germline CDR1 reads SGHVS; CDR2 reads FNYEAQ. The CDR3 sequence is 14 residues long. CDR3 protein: CASRVGQSQGTQYF. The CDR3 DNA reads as TGTGCCAGCCGAGTTGGACAGAGCCAAGGGACCCAGTACTTC.

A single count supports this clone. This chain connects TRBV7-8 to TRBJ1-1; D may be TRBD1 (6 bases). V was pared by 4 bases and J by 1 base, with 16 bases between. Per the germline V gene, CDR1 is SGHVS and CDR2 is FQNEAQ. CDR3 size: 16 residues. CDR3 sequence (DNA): TGTGCCAGCAGCTCAGCAACGACAGGACAGAACACTGAAGCTTTCTTT. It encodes CASSSATTGQNTEAFF.

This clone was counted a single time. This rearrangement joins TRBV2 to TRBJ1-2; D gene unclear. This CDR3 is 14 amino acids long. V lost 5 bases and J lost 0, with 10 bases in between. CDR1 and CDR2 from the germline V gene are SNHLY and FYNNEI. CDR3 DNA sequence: TGTGCCAGCAGTCGGGGAAGTACTAACTATGGCTACACCTTC. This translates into CASSRGSTNYGYTF.

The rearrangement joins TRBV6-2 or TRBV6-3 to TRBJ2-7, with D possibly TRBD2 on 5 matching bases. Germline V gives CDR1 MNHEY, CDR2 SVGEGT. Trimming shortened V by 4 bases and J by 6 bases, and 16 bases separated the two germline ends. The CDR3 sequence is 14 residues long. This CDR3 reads CASSSGILLGEQYF. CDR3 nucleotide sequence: TGTGCCAGCAGTTCGGGGATACTCCTGGGCGAGCAGTACTTC.

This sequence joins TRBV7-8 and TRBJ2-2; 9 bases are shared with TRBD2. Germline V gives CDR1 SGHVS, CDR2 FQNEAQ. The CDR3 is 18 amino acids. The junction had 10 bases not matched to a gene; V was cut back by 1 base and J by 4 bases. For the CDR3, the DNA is TGTGCCAGCAGCTTAGACGGTCCGGGACTAGCTGTCACCGGGGAGCTGTTTTTT. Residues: CASSLDGPGLAVTGELFF.

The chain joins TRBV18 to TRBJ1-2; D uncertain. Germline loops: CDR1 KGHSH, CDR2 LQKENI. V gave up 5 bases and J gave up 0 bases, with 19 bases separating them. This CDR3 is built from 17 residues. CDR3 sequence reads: CASSTTSPKKSNYGYTF. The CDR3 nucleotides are TGTGCCAGCTCAACGACATCTCCGAAAAAGTCTAACTATGGCTACACCTTC.

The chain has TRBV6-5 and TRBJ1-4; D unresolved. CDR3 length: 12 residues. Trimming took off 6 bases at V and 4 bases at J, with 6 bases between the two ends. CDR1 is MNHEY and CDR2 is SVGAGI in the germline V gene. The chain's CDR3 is CASRTVNEKLFF. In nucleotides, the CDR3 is TGTGCCAGCAGGACGGTTAATGAAAAACTGTTTTTT.

CDR3 DNA: TGTGCCACCAGTGATTCACGGGGGGCGAACATTCAGTACTTC. It is translated as CATSDSRGANIQYF. This chain links TRBV24-1 with TRBJ2-4, with a weak D call TRBD2 (7 bases). This CDR3 comprises 14 residues. Trimming left V 2 bases short and J 7 bases short, with 11 bases between. CDR1 and CDR2 from the germline V gene are KGHDR and SFDVKD.

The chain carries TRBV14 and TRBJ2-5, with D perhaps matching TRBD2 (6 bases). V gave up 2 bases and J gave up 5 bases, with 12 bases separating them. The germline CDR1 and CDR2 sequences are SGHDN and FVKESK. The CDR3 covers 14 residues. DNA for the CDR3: TGTGCCAGCAGCCAACTAACGGGAGTCGAGACCCAGTACTTC. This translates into CASSQLTGVETQYF.

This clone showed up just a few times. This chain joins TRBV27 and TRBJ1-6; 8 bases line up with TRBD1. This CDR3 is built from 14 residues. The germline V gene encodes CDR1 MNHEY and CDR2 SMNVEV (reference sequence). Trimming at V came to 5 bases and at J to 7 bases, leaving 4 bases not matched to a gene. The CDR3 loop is CASSAWTGNSPLHF. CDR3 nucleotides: TGTGCCAGCAGTGCCTGGACAGGGAATTCACCCCTCCACTTT.

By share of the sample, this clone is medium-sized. The CDR3 nucleotides are TGTGCCAGCAGTGGACAGGGCTATGGCTACACCTTC. Translation: CASSGQGYGYTF. This rearrangement joins TRBV25-1 to TRBJ1-2; 7 bases are a match to TRBD1. Germline-derived CDR1 and CDR2 are MGHDK and SYGVNS. Trimming removed 4 bases from V and 4 bases from J; junction bases left unmatched: 0. There are 12 residues in the CDR3.

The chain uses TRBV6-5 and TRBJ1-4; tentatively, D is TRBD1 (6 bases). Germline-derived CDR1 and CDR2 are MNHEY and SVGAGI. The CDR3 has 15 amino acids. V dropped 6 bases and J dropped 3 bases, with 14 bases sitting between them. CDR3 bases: TGTGCCAGCAGACCCCGACAGGCCCCTAATGAAAAACTGTTTTTT. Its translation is CASRPRQAPNEKLFF.

CDR3 loop: CAWSASPGLGSSTDTQYF. In DNA, the CDR3 is TGTGCCTGGAGTGCCAGCCCCGGCCTGGGTTCTAGCACAGATACGCAGTATTTT. The V and J genes are TRBV30 and TRBJ2-3, with D uncertain. The germline V gene encodes CDR1 GTSNPN and CDR2 SVGIG (reference sequence). V was trimmed by 1 base and J by 0 bases, leaving 20 bases between them. The CDR3 totals 18 residues.

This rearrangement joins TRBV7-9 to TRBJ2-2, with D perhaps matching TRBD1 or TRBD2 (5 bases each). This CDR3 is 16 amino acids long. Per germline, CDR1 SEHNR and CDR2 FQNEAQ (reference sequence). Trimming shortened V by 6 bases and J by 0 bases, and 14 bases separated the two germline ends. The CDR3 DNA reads TGTGCCAGCAGTCCAGGGAGAGGGGCGAACACCGGGGAGCTGTTTTTT. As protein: CASSPGRGANTGELFF.

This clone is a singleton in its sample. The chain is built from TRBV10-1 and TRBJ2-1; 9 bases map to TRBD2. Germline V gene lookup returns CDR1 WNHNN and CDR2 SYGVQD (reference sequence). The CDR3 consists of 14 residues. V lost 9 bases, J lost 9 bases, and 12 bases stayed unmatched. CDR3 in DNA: TGCGCCAGTACCGGGACTAGCCGTGGGATTGAGCAGTTCTTC. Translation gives CASTGTSRGIEQFF.

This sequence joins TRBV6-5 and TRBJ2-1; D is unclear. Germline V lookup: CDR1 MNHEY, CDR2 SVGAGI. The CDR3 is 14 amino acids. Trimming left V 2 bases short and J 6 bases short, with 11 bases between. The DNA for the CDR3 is TGTGCCAGCAGTTACCGGTCAGGTTTCAATGAGCAGTTCTTC. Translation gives CASSYRSGFNEQFF.

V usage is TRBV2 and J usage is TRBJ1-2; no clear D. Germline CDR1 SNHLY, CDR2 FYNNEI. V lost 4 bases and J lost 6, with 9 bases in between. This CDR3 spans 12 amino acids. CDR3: CASSGQEDGYTF. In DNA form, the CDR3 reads TGTGCCAGCAGTGGGCAGGAGGATGGCTACACCTTC.

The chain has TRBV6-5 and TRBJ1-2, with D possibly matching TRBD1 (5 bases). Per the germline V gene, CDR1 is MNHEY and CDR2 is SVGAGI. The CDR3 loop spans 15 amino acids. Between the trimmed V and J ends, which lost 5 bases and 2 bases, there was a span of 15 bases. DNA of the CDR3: TGTGCCAGCAGTCCCATGTGGGGCTCCAACTATGGCTACACCTTC. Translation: CASSPMWGSNYGYTF.

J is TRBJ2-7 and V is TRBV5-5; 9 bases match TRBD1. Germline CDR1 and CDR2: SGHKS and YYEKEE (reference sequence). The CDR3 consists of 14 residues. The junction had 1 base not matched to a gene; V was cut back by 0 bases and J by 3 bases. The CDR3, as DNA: TGTGCCAGCAGCTTGGAGGACAGGGGCTACGAGCAGTACTTC. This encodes CASSLEDRGYEQYF.

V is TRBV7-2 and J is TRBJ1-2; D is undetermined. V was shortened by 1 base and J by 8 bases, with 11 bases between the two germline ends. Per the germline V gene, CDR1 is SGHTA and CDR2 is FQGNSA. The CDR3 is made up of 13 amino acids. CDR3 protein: CASSLGTREGYTF. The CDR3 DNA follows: TGTGCCAGCAGCTTAGGCACAAGGGAGGGCTACACCTTC.

CDR3 region: CASSLARAGRYNEQFF. The DNA of the CDR3 is TGCGCCAGCAGCTTGGCTCGGGCGGGGAGGTACAATGAGCAGTTCTTC. The rearrangement joins TRBV5-1 to TRBJ2-1; TRBD2 is a possible D gene (6 bases). The CDR3 sequence is 16 residues long. Trimming took off 0 bases at V and 4 bases at J, with 14 bases between the two ends. Germline V CDR1 and CDR2: SGHRS, YFSETQ. The full variable domain, with the rest looked up from reference TRBV5-1 and TRBJ2-1, is KAGVTQTPRYLIKTRGQQVTLSCSPISGHRSVSWYQQTPGQGLQFLFEYFSETQRNKGNFPGRFSGRQFSNSRSEMNVSTLELGDSALYLCASSLARAGRYNEQFFGPGTRLTVL.

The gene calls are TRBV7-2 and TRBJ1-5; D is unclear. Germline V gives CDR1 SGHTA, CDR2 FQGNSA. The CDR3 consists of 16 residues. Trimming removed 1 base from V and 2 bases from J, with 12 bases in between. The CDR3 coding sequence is TGTGCCAGCAGCTTAGTATCCGGATTTGGCAATCAGCCCCAGCATTTT. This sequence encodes CASSLVSGFGNQPQHF.